This T cell receptor beta chain was sequenced in a study of resident and recirculating memory T cells in vitiligo. Across the whole study: Samples were epidermis from two lesional and two nonlesional sites, plus PBMCs. No cells were sorted; samples were homogenized just before genomic DNA extraction. General study findings and limits: Vitiligo lesions lacked a unique dominant clone, and clonality varied. TCR sequences were not conserved across biopsy sites or patients.

There are many counts of this clone. Its antigen is not identified. V trimming: 4 bases; J trimming: 6 bases; junction bases outside the gene matches: 1. The germline CDR1 and CDR2 sequences are MNHNS and SASEGT. There are 15 residues in the CDR3. TCRdb keeps only in-frame clones here, not all; method: immunoSEQ multiplex PCR. The table lists tens of thousands of clones, approximately 89% of them singletons. Sequencing used blood. V usage is TRBV6-1 and J usage is TRBJ2-2, with 14 positions matching TRBD2. The sequence was obtained from a male donor with vitiligo. The CDR3 reads CASSGLAGGPGELFF. The CDR3 DNA reads as TGTGCCAGCAGTGGACTAGCGGGGGGGCCCGGGGAGCTGTTTTTT.